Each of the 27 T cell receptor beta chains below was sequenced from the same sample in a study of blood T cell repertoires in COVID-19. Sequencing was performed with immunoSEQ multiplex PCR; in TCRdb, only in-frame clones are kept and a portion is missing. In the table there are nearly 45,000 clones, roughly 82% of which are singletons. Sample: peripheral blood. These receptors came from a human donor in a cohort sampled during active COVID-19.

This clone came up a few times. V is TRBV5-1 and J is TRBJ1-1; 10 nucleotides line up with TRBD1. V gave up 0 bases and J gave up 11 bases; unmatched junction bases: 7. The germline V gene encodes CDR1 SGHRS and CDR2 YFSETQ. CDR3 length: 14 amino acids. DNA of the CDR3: TGCGCCAGCAGCTTGGCCAGGGACAGGGGCAAGGCTTTCTTT. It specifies CASSLARDRGKAFF.

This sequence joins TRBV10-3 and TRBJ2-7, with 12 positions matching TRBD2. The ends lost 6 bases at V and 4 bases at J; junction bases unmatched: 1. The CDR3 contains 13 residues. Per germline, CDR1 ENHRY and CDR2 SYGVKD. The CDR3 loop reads CAIRTSGRYEQYF. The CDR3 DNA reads TGTGCCATCAGGACTAGCGGGAGATACGAGCAGTACTTC.

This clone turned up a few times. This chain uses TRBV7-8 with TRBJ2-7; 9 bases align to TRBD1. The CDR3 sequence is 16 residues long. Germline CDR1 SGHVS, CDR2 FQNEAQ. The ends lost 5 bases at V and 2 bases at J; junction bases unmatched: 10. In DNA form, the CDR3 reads TGTGCCAGCAGCCCCAAACGGGACAGGGTGGCCTACGAGCAGTACTTC. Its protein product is CASSPKRDRVAYEQYF.

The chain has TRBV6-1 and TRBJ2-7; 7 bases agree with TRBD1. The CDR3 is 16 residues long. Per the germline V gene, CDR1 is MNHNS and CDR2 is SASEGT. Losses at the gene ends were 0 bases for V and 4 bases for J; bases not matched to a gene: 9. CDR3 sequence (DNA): TGTGCCAGCAGTGAAGCGTACCAGGAGACAGGGTACGAGCAGTACTTC. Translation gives CASSEAYQETGYEQYF.

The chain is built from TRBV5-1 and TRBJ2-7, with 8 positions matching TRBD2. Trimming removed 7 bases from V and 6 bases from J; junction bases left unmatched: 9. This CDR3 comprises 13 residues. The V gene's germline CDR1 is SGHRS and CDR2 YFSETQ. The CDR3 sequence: CASRSLAEGEQYF. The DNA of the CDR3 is TGCGCCAGCCGCTCACTAGCGGAAGGCGAGCAGTACTTC.

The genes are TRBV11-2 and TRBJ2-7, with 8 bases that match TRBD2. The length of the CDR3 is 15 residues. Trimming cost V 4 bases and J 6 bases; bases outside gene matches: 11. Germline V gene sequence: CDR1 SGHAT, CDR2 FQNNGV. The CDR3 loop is CASSYQAGVDPEQYF. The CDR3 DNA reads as TGTGCCAGCAGCTACCAAGCGGGAGTAGACCCCGAGCAGTACTTC.

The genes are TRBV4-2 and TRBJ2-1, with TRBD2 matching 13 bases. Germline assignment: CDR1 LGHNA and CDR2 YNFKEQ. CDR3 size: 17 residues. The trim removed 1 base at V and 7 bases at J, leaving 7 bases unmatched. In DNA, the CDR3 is TGTGCCAGCAGCCAAGGGACTAGCGGGAGAGCGCGGAATGAGCAGTTCTTC. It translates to CASSQGTSGRARNEQFF.

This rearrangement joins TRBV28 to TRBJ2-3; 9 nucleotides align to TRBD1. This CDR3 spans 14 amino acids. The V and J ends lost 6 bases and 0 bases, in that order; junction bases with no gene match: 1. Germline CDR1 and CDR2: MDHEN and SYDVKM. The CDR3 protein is CASRGTGSTDTQYF. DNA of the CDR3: TGTGCCAGCAGGGGGACAGGGAGCACAGATACGCAGTATTTT.

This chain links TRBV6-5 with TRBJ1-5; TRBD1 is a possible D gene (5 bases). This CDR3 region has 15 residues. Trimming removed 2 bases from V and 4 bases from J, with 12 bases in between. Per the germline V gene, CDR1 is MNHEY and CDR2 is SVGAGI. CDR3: CASSYGAGFNQPQHF. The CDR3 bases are TGTGCCAGCAGTTACGGCGCAGGGTTTAATCAGCCCCAGCATTTT.

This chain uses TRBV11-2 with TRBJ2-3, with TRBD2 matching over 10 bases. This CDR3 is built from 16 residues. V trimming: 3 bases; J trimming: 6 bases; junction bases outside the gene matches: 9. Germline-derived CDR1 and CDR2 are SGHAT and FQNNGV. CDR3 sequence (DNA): TGTGCCAGCAGCTTTGGACTAGCGGTTGGGTTGGATACGCAGTATTTT. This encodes CASSFGLAVGLDTQYF.

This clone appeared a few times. Here the CDR3 DNA reads TGTGCCAGCAGCGTAGAGGGCAGGGGCGAAGCTTTCTTT. Protein sequence: CASSVEGRGEAFF. J is TRBJ1-1 and V is TRBV9; a weak D match, TRBD1 (6 bases). Looked up from germline, CDR1 is SGDLS and CDR2 is YYNGEE. The CDR3 consists of 13 residues. Between the trimmed V and J ends, which lost 0 bases and 8 bases, there was a span of 11 bases.

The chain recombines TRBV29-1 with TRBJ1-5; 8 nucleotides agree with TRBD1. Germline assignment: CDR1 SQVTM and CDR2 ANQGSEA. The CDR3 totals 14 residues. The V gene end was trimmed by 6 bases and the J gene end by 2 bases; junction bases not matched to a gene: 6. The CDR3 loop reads CSVADRVGNQPQHF. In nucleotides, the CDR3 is TGCAGCGTGGCGGACAGGGTCGGCAATCAGCCCCAGCATTTT.

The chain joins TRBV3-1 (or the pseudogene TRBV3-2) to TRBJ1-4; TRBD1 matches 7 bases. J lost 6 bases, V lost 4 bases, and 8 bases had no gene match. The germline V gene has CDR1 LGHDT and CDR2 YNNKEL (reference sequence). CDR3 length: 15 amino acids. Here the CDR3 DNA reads TGTGCCAGCAGCCTAGCGACAGGGTTGGATGAAAAACTGTTTTTT. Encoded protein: CASSLATGLDEKLFF.

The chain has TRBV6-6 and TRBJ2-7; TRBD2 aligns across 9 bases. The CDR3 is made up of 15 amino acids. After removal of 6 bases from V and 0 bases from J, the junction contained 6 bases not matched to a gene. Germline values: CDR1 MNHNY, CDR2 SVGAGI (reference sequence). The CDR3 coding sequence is TGTGCCAGCAGCGATAGCGGGAGCATCTCCTACGAGCAGTACTTC. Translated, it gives CASSDSGSISYEQYF.

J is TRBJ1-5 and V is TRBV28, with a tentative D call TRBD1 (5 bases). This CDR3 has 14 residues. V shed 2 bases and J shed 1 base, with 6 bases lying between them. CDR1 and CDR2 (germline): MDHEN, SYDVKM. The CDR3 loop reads CASSLGGSNQPQHF. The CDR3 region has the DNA TGTGCCAGCAGTTTAGGGGGGAGCAATCAGCCCCAGCATTTT.

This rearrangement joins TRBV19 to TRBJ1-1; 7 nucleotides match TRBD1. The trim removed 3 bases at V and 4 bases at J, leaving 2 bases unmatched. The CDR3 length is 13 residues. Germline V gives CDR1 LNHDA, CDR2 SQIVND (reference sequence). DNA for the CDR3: TGTGCCAGTAGTATCGACAGGGTCACTGAAGCTTTCTTT. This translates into CASSIDRVTEAFF.

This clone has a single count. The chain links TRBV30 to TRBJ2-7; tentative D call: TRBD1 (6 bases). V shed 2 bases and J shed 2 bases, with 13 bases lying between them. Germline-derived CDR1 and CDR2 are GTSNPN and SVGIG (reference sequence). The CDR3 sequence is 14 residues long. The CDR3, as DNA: TGTGCCTGGAGTCTAGGGGGAAGGGCCTACGAGCAGTACTTC. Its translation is CAWSLGGRAYEQYF.

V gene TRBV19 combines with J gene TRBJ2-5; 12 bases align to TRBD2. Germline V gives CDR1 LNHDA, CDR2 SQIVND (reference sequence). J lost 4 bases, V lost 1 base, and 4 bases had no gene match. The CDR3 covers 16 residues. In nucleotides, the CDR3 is TGTGCCAGTAGTATAGGACGACTAGCGGGAGCAGAGACCCAGTACTTC. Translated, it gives CASSIGRLAGAETQYF.

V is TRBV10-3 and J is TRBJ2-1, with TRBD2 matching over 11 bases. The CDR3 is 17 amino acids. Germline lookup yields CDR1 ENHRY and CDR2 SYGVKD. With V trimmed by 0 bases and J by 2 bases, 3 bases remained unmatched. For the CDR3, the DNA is TGTGCCATCAGTGAGTCGACTAGCGGGACCCCCTACAATGAGCAGTTCTTC. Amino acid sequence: CAISESTSGTPYNEQFF.

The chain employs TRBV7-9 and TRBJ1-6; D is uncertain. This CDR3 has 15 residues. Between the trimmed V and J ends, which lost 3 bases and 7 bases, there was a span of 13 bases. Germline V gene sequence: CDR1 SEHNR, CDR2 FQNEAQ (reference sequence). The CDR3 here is CASSLGGLGNSPLHF. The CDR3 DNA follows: TGTGCCAGCAGCTTGGGAGGGCTCGGGAATTCACCCCTCCACTTT. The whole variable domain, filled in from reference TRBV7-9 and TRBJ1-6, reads DTGVSQNPRHKITKRGQNVTFRCDPISEHNRLYWYRQTLGQGPEFLTYFQNEAQLEKSRLLSDRFSAERPKGSFSTLEIQRTEQGDSAMYLCASSLGGLGNSPLHFGNGTRLTVT.

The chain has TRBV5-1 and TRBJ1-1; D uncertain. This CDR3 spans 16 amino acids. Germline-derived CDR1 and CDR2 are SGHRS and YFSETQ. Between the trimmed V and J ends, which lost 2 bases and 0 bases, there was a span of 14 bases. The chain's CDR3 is CASSFRRGSMNTEAFF. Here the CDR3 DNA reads TGCGCCAGCAGCTTCAGGCGGGGATCCATGAACACTGAAGCTTTCTTT.

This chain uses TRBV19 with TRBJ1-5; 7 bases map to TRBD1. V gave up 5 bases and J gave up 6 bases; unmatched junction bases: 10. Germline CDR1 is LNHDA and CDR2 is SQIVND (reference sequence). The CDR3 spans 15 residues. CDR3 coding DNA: TGTGCCAGTAGTCCAGACAGGGAAACTCTTCAGCCCCAGCATTTT. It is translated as CASSPDRETLQPQHF. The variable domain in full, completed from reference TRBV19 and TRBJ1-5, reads DGGITQSPKYLFRKEGQNVTLSCEQNLNHDAMYWYRQDPGQGLRLIYYSQIVNDFQKGDIAEGYSVSREKKESFPLTVTSAQKNPTAFYLCASSPDRETLQPQHFGDGTRLSIL.

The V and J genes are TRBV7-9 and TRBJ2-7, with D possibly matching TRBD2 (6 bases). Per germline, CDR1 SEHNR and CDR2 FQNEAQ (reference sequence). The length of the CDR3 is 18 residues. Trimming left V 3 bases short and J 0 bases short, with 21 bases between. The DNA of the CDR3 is TGTGCCAGCAGCTTCCCGTTCAACAGCGGGCTTCCCTCCTACGAGCAGTACTTC. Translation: CASSFPFNSGLPSYEQYF.

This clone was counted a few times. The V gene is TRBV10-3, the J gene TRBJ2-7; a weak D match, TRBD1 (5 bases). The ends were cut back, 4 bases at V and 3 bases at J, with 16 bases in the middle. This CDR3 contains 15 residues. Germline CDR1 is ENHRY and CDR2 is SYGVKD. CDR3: CAISVEAGSLYEQYF. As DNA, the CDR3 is TGTGCCATCAGTGTTGAGGCAGGGTCCCTCTACGAGCAGTACTTC.

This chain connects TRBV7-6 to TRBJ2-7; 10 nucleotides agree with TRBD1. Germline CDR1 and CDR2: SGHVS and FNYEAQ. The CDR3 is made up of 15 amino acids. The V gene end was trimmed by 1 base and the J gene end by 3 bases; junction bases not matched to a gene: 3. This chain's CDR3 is CASSLGTGGIYEQYF. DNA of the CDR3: TGTGCCAGCAGCTTAGGGACAGGGGGGATCTACGAGCAGTACTTC.

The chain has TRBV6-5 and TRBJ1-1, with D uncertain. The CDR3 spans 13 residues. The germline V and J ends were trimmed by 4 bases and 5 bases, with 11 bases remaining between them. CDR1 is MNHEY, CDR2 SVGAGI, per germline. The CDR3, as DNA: TGTGCCAGCAGTTCAGCCAAGCGGACTGAAGCTTTCTTT. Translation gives CASSSAKRTEAFF.

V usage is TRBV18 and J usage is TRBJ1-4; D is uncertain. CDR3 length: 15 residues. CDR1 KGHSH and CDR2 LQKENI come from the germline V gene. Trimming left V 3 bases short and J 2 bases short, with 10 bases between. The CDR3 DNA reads TGTGCCAGCTCACCTAATGCGGGGACTAATGAAAAACTGTTTTTT. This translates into CASSPNAGTNEKLFF.